The 21 T cell receptor beta chains reported below all come from one sample, sequenced in a study of sequential checkpoint blockade in melanoma. Data came from immunoSEQ multiplex PCR; TCRdb stores just in-frame clones and leaves some out. This table holds approximately 21,000 clones, around 80% found once. Treatment specified: randomized to nivolumab then ipilimumab (arm A) or the reverse (arm B). The sequencing used CD8+ T cells sorted from blood (inferred from file names), collected from a patient given nivolumab and ipilimumab in sequence. These receptor sequences come from a human donor with melanoma.

The chain uses TRBV7-9 and TRBJ1-1, with D possibly matching TRBD1 (6 bases). This CDR3 has 18 amino acids. Germline loops: CDR1 SEHNR, CDR2 FQNEAQ (reference sequence). Trimming took 3 bases from V and 3 from J, leaving 23 bases between them. This chain's CDR3 is CASSFAWGPNIRDTEAFF. The CDR3 DNA follows: TGTGCCAGCAGCTTCGCCTGGGGGCCCAATATCCGTGACACTGAAGCTTTCTTT.

The chain has TRBV7-2 and TRBJ2-2; TRBD2 matches at 11 bases. The CDR3 extends over 16 amino acids. J gave up 4 bases and V 6 bases, and 7 bases lay outside the gene matches. CDR1 SGHTA and CDR2 FQGNSA come from the germline V gene. The CDR3 DNA is TGTGCCAGCAGACCCCCGGGACTAGCGGTCACCGGGGAGCTGTTTTTT. As protein: CASRPPGLAVTGELFF.

The V call is TRBV30, the J call TRBJ2-2; 8 nucleotides align to TRBD2. CDR1 and CDR2 (germline): GTSNPN, SVGIG (reference sequence). Trimming removed 0 bases from V and 4 bases from J; junction bases left unmatched: 4. The CDR3 contains 15 residues. CDR3 DNA sequence: TGTGCCTGGAGTGTATCCAGCGGGGGCACCGGGGAGCTGTTTTTT. It specifies CAWSVSSGGTGELFF.

This clone was counted once. The V call is TRBV29-1, the J call TRBJ1-4; D not certain. The CDR3 length is 13 residues. The germline gives CDR1 SQVTM, CDR2 ANQGSEA. Trimming cost V 2 bases and J 0 bases, with 4 bases left between them. CDR3 nucleotide sequence: TGCAGCGTTGAATCTACAACTAATGAAAAACTGTTTTTT. Its protein is CSVESTTNEKLFF.

The chain joins TRBV6-1 to TRBJ1-5; D is possibly TRBD1 (5 bases). The V gene's germline CDR1 is MNHNS and CDR2 SASEGT. The germline V and J ends were trimmed by 3 bases and 4 bases, with 10 bases remaining between them. CDR3 length: 14 residues. The CDR3 protein is CASSDAGRNQPQHF. DNA for the CDR3: TGTGCCAGCAGTGACGCAGGGCGGAATCAGCCCCAGCATTTT.

The V and J genes are TRBV5-3 and TRBJ1-5, with D maybe TRBD1 (6 bases). TRBV5-3 is sorted into the ORF group, with uncertain function. V was pared by 6 bases and J by 6 bases, with 22 bases between. This CDR3 region has 16 residues. The CDR3 DNA reads TGTGCCAGAACCAGACCGACAACAGGGAGAAGTCAGCCCCAGCATTTT. Translation: CARTRPTTGRSQPQHF.

This sequence joins TRBV6-1 and TRBJ2-5, with D unclear. The end of the DNA fits TRBJ2-7 better, so the J call may be wrong. CDR1 MNHNS and CDR2 SASEGT come from the germline V gene. CDR3 length equals 13 residues. The CDR3 coding sequence is TGTGCCAGCAGTGGAGACACCTTCTACGAGCAGTACTTC. It yields the protein CASSGDTFYEQYF.

V is TRBV6-5 and J is TRBJ2-1; 9 bases agree with TRBD1. This CDR3 has 16 residues. Germline V gene data show CDR1 as MNHEY and CDR2 as SVGAGI. V dropped 2 bases and J dropped 0; count of bases not matched to a gene: 2. In nucleotides, the CDR3 is TGTGCCAGCAGTTACCGACAGGGGGTCTCCTACAATGAGCAGTTCTTC. Protein product: CASSYRQGVSYNEQFF.

The chain combines TRBV4-3 with TRBJ2-1; 7 nucleotides line up with TRBD2. The CDR3 extends over 16 amino acids. Germline CDR1 reads LGHNA; CDR2 reads YSLEER. V lost 2 bases and J lost 1; bases outside the gene matches: 5. The chain's CDR3 is CASSQQASGSYNEQFF. CDR3 nucleotides: TGCGCCAGCAGCCAACAGGCTAGCGGTTCCTACAATGAGCAGTTCTTC.

The chain uses TRBV6-6 and TRBJ1-4, with 8 bases that match TRBD1. CDR1 is MNHNY and CDR2 is SVGAGI in the germline V gene (reference sequence). J gave up 12 bases and V 3 bases, and 6 bases lay outside the gene matches. The CDR3 extends over 13 amino acids. The chain's CDR3 is CASSYDGQGQLFF. CDR3 nucleotides: TGTGCCAGCAGTTATGACGGACAGGGACAACTGTTTTTT.

The CDR3 DNA reads as TGTGCCAGTAGGGTGCCGGGACAGGGCGCGTTAGGGCTGTTTTTT. This gives the protein CASRVPGQGALGLFF. The rearrangement joins TRBV19 to TRBJ2-2; 9 bases match TRBD1. The CDR3 length is 15 residues. Germline CDR1 LNHDA, CDR2 SQIVND (reference sequence). V was clipped by 6 bases and J by 13 bases; unmatched bases: 15.

On this clone itself: One end of the junction does not line up with germline, which may come from a read error. This chain links TRBV29-1 with TRBJ2-1; D is possibly TRBD1 (6 bases). Per germline, CDR1 SQVTM and CDR2 ANQGSEA. The CDR3 covers 15 residues. CDR3 protein: CSVGNGQGLVNQQFF. CDR3 in DNA: TGCAGCGTTGGAAACGGGCAGGGGCTAGTCAATCAGCAGTTCTTC.

The genes are TRBV7-2 and TRBJ2-5, with a weak D call TRBD1 (6 bases). The V gene's germline CDR1 is SGHTA and CDR2 FQGNSA. Between the trimmed V and J ends, which lost 5 bases and 5 bases, there was a span of 15 bases. The CDR3 has 14 residues. The CDR3 bases are TGTGCCAGCAGCCGAGGACAGAAGGGGGAGACCCAGTACTTC. Translating it yields CASSRGQKGETQYF.

The chain employs TRBV11-1 and TRBJ1-4, with TRBD1 matching over 8 bases. There are 15 residues in the CDR3. The V gene's germline CDR1 is SGHAT and CDR2 FQDESV (reference sequence). After removal of 5 bases from V and 2 bases from J, the junction contained 4 bases not matched to a gene. This CDR3 is CASSRNRGTNEKLFF. CDR3 DNA sequence: TGTGCCAGCAGCCGGAACAGGGGGACTAATGAAAAACTGTTTTTT.

The chain joins TRBV19 to TRBJ2-1; 10 nucleotides match TRBD1. The CDR3 consists of 16 residues. Trimming cost V 4 bases and J 4 bases; bases outside gene matches: 7. Germline CDR1 is LNHDA and CDR2 is SQIVND (reference sequence). The CDR3 coding sequence is TGTGCCAGTAGTACTCGACAGGGGGCAGGGTACAATGAGCAGTTCTTC. Its protein product is CASSTRQGAGYNEQFF.

The chain has TRBV27 and TRBJ2-7; TRBD1 might be the D (6 bases). The V end was cut by 6 bases, the J end by 5 bases, with 11 bases between. The CDR3 runs 12 residues. Germline loops: CDR1 MNHEY, CDR2 SMNVEV (reference sequence). The chain's CDR3 is CASSPQGNEQYF. The CDR3 nucleotides are TGTGCCAGCAGCCCACAGGGAAACGAGCAGTACTTC.

V gene TRBV19 combines with J gene TRBJ1-5; D may be TRBD1 (5 bases). V lost 0 bases and J 5 bases, leaving 8 bases between the germline ends. The CDR3 has 14 amino acids. Germline V lookup: CDR1 LNHDA, CDR2 SQIVND (reference sequence). For the CDR3, the DNA is TGTGCCAGTAGTATAGAATCGGGGGATCAGCCCCAGCATTTT. This encodes CASSIESGDQPQHF.

The V call is TRBV7-9, the J call TRBJ1-4; possible D gene TRBD1, 5 bases. The CDR3 contains 16 residues. V gave up 4 bases and J gave up 0 bases, with 12 bases separating them. Germline values: CDR1 SEHNR, CDR2 FQNEAQ (reference sequence). This CDR3 is CASSSARGATNEKLFF. CDR3 sequence (DNA): TGTGCCAGCAGCTCCGCGCGGGGGGCAACTAATGAAAAACTGTTTTTT.

This clone has a single count. The rearrangement uses TRBV7-9 and TRBJ2-1; tentative D call: TRBD2 (6 bases). The CDR3 runs to 12 residues. Trimming shortened V by 5 bases and J by 9 bases, and 11 bases separated the two germline ends. Germline V gene lookup returns CDR1 SEHNR and CDR2 FQNEAQ (reference sequence). CDR3 in amino acids: CASSVDSGEQFF. CDR3 nucleotide sequence: TGTGCCAGCAGCGTCGATAGCGGTGAGCAGTTCTTC.

The chain uses TRBV10-2 and TRBJ1-5; D perhaps matches TRBD1 (5 bases). Trimming removed 6 bases from V and 4 bases from J, with 16 bases in between. CDR3 length: 15 residues. Germline V gene data show CDR1 as WSHSY and CDR2 as SAAADI. CDR3 DNA: TGCGCCAGCAGGCGTGGGGGGGTCTCGAATCAGCCCCAGCATTTT. It codes for CASRRGGVSNQPQHF.

This chain connects TRBV19 to TRBJ2-1; 7 bases align to TRBD1. Germline CDR1 LNHDA, CDR2 SQIVND (reference sequence). The CDR3 is 15 residues long. V dropped 6 bases and J dropped 4; count of bases not matched to a gene: 9. CDR3 in amino acids: CASSLQGSPYNEQFF. The CDR3 nucleotides are TGTGCCAGTAGCCTACAGGGGTCCCCTTACAATGAGCAGTTCTTC.